There are a few counts of the clone carrying this T cell receptor beta chain. The germline V and J ends were trimmed by 1 base and 5 bases, with 9 bases remaining between them. Germline V gene lookup returns CDR1 SGHDN and CDR2 FVKESK. The CDR3 has 14 residues. The output of every sequencing run, over 180 million TCR-beta sequences, came from 15-18 subjects. TCRdb passed the 5' RACE reads through MiXCR, listing each CDR3 protein once. This table has roughly 13,000 distinct CDR3 sequences, 8% to 13% appearing once. These data are taken from a study of neurological immune-mediated disorders. In Maryland, USA, blood bank volunteers were the healthy controls.

The chain is built from TRBV14 and TRBJ2-1; D uncertain. The sequenced sample consisted of PBMCs. The source is a woman in her thirties or forties in good health. In DNA form, the CDR3 reads TGTGCCAGCAGCCAAGTACCCAAAGACAATGAGCAGTTCTTC. It codes for CASSQVPKDNEQFF.